The 23 T cell receptor beta chains reported below all come from one sample, sequenced in a study of PD-1 blockade in classical Hodgkin lymphoma. The patients all showed relapse after autologous stem cell transplantation, while their brentuximab vedotin exposure varied. TCRdb's table, derived via immunoSEQ multiplex PCR, lists solely in-frame clones and lacks some. The sample holds about 97,000 clones, roughly 88% seen once. Sequencing used peripheral blood mononuclear cells (PBMCs), obtained at baseline. These receptors came from a human donor with classical Hodgkin lymphoma.

The chain carries TRBV2 and TRBJ2-3; 7 nucleotides line up with TRBD1. The V and J ends lost 6 bases and 0 bases, in that order; junction bases with no gene match: 12. The germline V gene encodes CDR1 SNHLY and CDR2 FYNNEI. This CDR3 spans 17 amino acids. The CDR3 here is CASSLGQVLTSTDTQYF. The CDR3 nucleotides are TGTGCCAGCAGCCTCGGACAGGTACTCACGAGCACAGATACGCAGTATTTT.

This chain uses TRBV27 with TRBJ2-4, with TRBD2 matching over 9 bases. The length of the CDR3 is 16 residues. The V gene end was trimmed by 5 bases and the J gene end by 2 bases; junction bases not matched to a gene: 7. Germline CDR1 MNHEY, CDR2 SMNVEV (reference sequence). Here the CDR3 reads CASSGVAGASKNIQYF. For the CDR3, the DNA is TGTGCCAGCAGTGGCGTAGCGGGGGCTTCCAAAAACATTCAGTACTTC.

The chain couples TRBV7-2 to TRBJ2-3, with 9 bases identical to TRBD1. This CDR3 spans 14 amino acids. In germline, CDR1 is SGHTA, CDR2 FQGNSA. Trimming at V came to 1 base and at J to 5 bases, leaving 1 base not matched to a gene. In nucleotides, the CDR3 is TGTGCCAGCAGCTTAGAGGACAGGGGAGATACGCAGTATTTT. Protein: CASSLEDRGDTQYF.

J is TRBJ1-5 and V is TRBV11-3; no clear D. There are 20 residues in the CDR3. CDR1 SGHNT and CDR2 YENEEA come from the germline V gene. Trimming left V 5 bases short and J 0 bases short, with 26 bases between. The CDR3 region is CASSPIDKQAAEISNQPQHF. The CDR3 DNA is TGTGCCAGCAGCCCCATTGACAAGCAGGCCGCTGAGATTAGCAATCAGCCCCAGCATTTT.

The chain combines TRBV23-1 with TRBJ2-5, with D uncertain. TRBV23-1 is recorded as an ORF, its role being uncertain. The CDR3 runs 11 residues. With 6 bases removed from V and 9 bases from J, the gap between germline ends came to 11 bases. The CDR3 coding sequence is TGCGCCAGCAGCCCAGTGGCGGCCCAGTACTTC. Its protein is CASSPVAAQYF.

This rearrangement joins TRBV15 to TRBJ2-1, with D maybe TRBD1 (6 bases). Germline assignment: CDR1 LNHNV and CDR2 YYDKDF (reference sequence). Trimming took off 8 bases at V and 4 bases at J, with 9 bases between the two ends. The CDR3 contains 12 residues. In DNA, the CDR3 is TGTGCCACCGCACAGGGTTACAATGAGCAGTTCTTC. Its protein is CATAQGYNEQFF.

The V and J genes are TRBV23-1 and TRBJ1-5; D not certain. TRBV23-1 is marked as an open reading frame, function uncertain. V lost 9 bases to trimming and J lost 2 bases, with 17 bases between them. CDR3 size: 15 residues. CDR3 sequence (DNA): TGCGCCAGTAGGAGGAGCTCCTTCCGCAATCAGCCCCAGCATTTT. The encoded protein is CASRRSSFRNQPQHF.

V and J are TRBV5-1 and TRBJ2-1; 10 bases align to TRBD2. V lost 2 bases to trimming and J lost 7 bases; unmatched junction nucleotides: 12. There are 17 residues in the CDR3. Germline CDR1 SGHRS, CDR2 YFSETQ. CDR3 in amino acids: CASSLQPTSGILNEQFF. The CDR3, as DNA: TGCGCCAGCAGCTTACAACCAACTAGCGGGATACTTAATGAGCAGTTCTTC.

This chain uses TRBV7-3 with TRBJ2-2; 7 nucleotides line up with TRBD1. V lost 8 bases, J lost 1 base, and 1 base stayed unmatched. The CDR3 contains 13 residues. Germline values: CDR1 SGHTA, CDR2 FQGTGA. CDR3: CASRQGNTGELFF. CDR3 nucleotide sequence: TGTGCCAGCCGACAGGGGAACACCGGGGAGCTGTTTTTT. Together with reference TRBV7-3 and TRBJ2-2, the CDR3 gives the full variable domain: GAGVSQTPSNKVTEKGKYVELRCDPISGHTALYWYRQSLGQGPEFLIYFQGTGAADDSGLPNDRFFAVRPEGSVSTLKIQRTERGDSAVYLCASRQGNTGELFFGEGSRLTVL.

The chain has TRBV19 and TRBJ2-5; TRBD2 aligns across 14 bases. This CDR3 is built from 15 residues. Germline CDR1 and CDR2: LNHDA and SQIVND (reference sequence). Trimming at V came to 7 bases and at J to 4 bases, leaving 5 bases not matched to a gene. CDR3 loop: CASTPGTSGRETQYF. CDR3 in DNA: TGTGCCAGTACCCCCGGGACTAGCGGGAGAGAGACCCAGTACTTC.

DNA for the CDR3: TGTGCCAGCAGTGGAACGACTAGCGGGAGATTATTGAGCTCCTACGAGCAGTACTTC. Residues: CASSGTTSGRLLSSYEQYF. The chain carries TRBV6-1 and TRBJ2-7, with TRBD2 matching over 12 bases. V shed 4 bases, J shed 0 bases, and the junction held 13 bases outside the gene matches. Germline loops: CDR1 MNHNS, CDR2 SASEGT. The CDR3 is made up of 19 amino acids.

The chain combines TRBV29-1 with TRBJ1-2; D not certain. CDR1 SQVTM and CDR2 ANQGSEA come from the germline V gene. Trimming pared 8 bases from V and 0 bases from J, leaving 10 bases between. The CDR3 consists of 12 residues. CDR3 sequence reads: CSFISANYGYTF. The CDR3, as DNA: TGCAGCTTCATATCAGCTAACTATGGCTACACCTTC.

This chain joins TRBV19 and TRBJ1-1, with TRBD1 as a possible D gene (6 bases). The CDR3 contains 13 residues. V was shortened by 3 bases and J by 10 bases, with 15 bases between the two germline ends. Germline loops: CDR1 LNHDA, CDR2 SQIVND (reference sequence). The CDR3 protein is CASSMGAAERAFF. CDR3 nucleotide sequence: TGTGCCAGTAGTATGGGGGCCGCAGAAAGAGCTTTCTTT.

This chain links TRBV5-1 with TRBJ1-1; D not certain. This CDR3 spans 13 amino acids. Trimming left V 5 bases short and J 1 base short, with 9 bases between. The V gene's germline CDR1 is SGHRS and CDR2 YFSETQ. The CDR3 spells CASRISPNTEAFF. CDR3 coding DNA: TGCGCCAGCAGAATTTCCCCGAACACTGAAGCTTTCTTT.

The chain is built from TRBV9 and TRBJ2-1; D possibly matches TRBD1 or TRBD2 (5 bases each). Germline V lookup: CDR1 SGDLS, CDR2 YYNGEE. Trimming removed 0 bases from V and 0 bases from J, with 7 bases in between. The CDR3 spans 15 residues. The CDR3 nucleotides are TGTGCCAGCAGCGTAGGAGGGGACTCCTACAATGAGCAGTTCTTC. Translating it yields CASSVGGDSYNEQFF.

This rearrangement joins TRBV5-1 to TRBJ2-7, with 13 positions matching TRBD2. CDR1 is SGHRS, CDR2 YFSETQ, per germline. The V segment lost 4 bases and the J segment 6 bases; nucleotides outside the gene matches: 22. The CDR3 length is 20 residues. The CDR3 nucleotides are TGCGCCAGCAGCCTCCTCAACCAGGGACTAGCGGGATCCGGCGCAGGCGAGCAGTACTTC. Translated, it gives CASSLLNQGLAGSGAGEQYF.

The chain is built from TRBV30 and TRBJ2-3; tentative D call: TRBD2 (5 bases). Trimming pared 0 bases from V and 1 base from J, leaving 8 bases between. The CDR3 runs 14 residues. The germline V gene encodes CDR1 GTSNPN and CDR2 SVGIG (reference sequence). The CDR3 loop is CAWSVVGGTDTQYF. The CDR3 nucleotides read TGTGCCTGGAGTGTAGTCGGGGGCACAGATACGCAGTATTTT.

The chain uses TRBV1 and TRBJ2-3; the D call in the table, TRBD2, was not verified against the DNA. TRBV1 is a pseudogene segment. The CDR3 extends over 21 amino acids. CDR3 bases: TGCACCAGCAGTCGTACCCCCCCAGGTGTTAGCGGGAGGGAGGGCACAGATACGCAGTATTTT. Its protein product is CTSSRTPPGVSGREGTDTQYF.

This rearrangement joins TRBV7-9 to TRBJ2-2, with TRBD2 as a possible D gene (6 bases). The CDR3 runs to 14 residues. Germline CDR1 is SEHNR and CDR2 is FQNEAQ (reference sequence). V lost 5 bases to trimming and J lost 6 bases, with 13 bases between them. The CDR3 bases are TGTGCCAGCAGCACGGAGGGCCGGGCCGGGGAGCTGTTTTTT. Translation: CASSTEGRAGELFF.

The chain combines TRBV30 with TRBJ2-5; TRBD2 matches 7 bases. The CDR3 contains 13 residues. With V trimmed by 0 bases and J by 5 bases, 3 bases remained unmatched. Germline-derived CDR1 and CDR2 are GTSNPN and SVGIG (reference sequence). In nucleotides, the CDR3 is TGTGCCTGGAGTGTGGGAGGGATGGAGACCCAGTACTTC. Its protein is CAWSVGGMETQYF.

The CDR3 reads CASSLTSGNSARGYEQYF. Written as DNA, the CDR3 is TGTGCCAGCAGCCTGACTAGCGGGAATTCGGCAAGGGGCTACGAGCAGTACTTC. The chain couples TRBV7-6 to TRBJ2-7; 11 bases match TRBD2. V lost 5 bases and J lost 3; bases outside the gene matches: 15. This CDR3 contains 18 residues. Germline lookup yields CDR1 SGHVS and CDR2 FNYEAQ.

The V call is TRBV19, the J call TRBJ2-3; no firm D call. This CDR3 has 13 amino acids. V lost 6 bases and J lost 5, with 12 bases in between. The germline V gene encodes CDR1 LNHDA and CDR2 SQIVND (reference sequence). This chain's CDR3 is CASRPDWEDTQYF. CDR3 sequence (DNA): TGTGCCAGTAGACCAGACTGGGAAGATACGCAGTATTTT.

The CDR3: CASSRQGTYEQYF. Here the CDR3 DNA reads TGTGCCAGCAGTCGACAGGGAACCTACGAGCAGTACTTC. The chain links TRBV7-3 to TRBJ2-7; 7 bases agree with TRBD1. CDR1 and CDR2 (germline): SGHTA, FQGTGA. The CDR3 consists of 13 residues. V was pared by 6 bases and J by 2 bases, with 4 bases of the junction left unmatched.